These 30 T cell receptor beta chains originate from one sample sequenced in a study of blood T cell repertoires in COVID-19. This table comes from immunoSEQ multiplex PCR, and its TCRdb copy is limited to in-frame clones, with some not included. The table records about 200,000 clones, 86% of them present only once. The specimen was PBMCs or T cells enriched from blood (not recorded which). These receptor sequences come from a middle-aged man with acute COVID-19.

The V gene is TRBV9, the J gene TRBJ1-4, with D tentatively TRBD1 (6 bases). Deletions cut 4 bases from V and 7 bases from J, with 14 bases between. Per the germline V gene, CDR1 is SGDLS and CDR2 is YYNGEE. This CDR3 is 14 amino acids long. The CDR3 DNA is TGTGCCAGCAGCCCTACGGACAGCTTTGAAAAACTGTTTTTT. It yields the protein CASSPTDSFEKLFF. Using reference TRBV9 and TRBJ1-4 for the parts outside the CDR3, the full variable domain is DSGVTQTPKHLITATGQRVTLRCSPRSGDLSVYWYQQSLDQGLQFLIQYYNGEERAKGNILERFSAQQFPDLHSELNLSSLELGDSALYFCASSPTDSFEKLFFGSGTQLSVL.

This clone was observed once. This rearrangement joins TRBV7-3 to TRBJ1-2; TRBD1 matches 10 bases. The CDR3 is made up of 16 amino acids. The J segment lost 8 bases and the V segment lost 6 bases, leaving 15 bases of the junction unmatched. CDR1 is SGHTA, CDR2 FQGTGA, per germline. The CDR3 reads CASSSAPGTGAYGYTF. CDR3 sequence (DNA): TGTGCCAGCAGTTCAGCACCTGGGACAGGGGCGTACGGCTACACCTTC.

This clone was observed once. V gene TRBV7-2 combines with J gene TRBJ1-5; D gene ambiguous. The V end lost 8 bases, the J end lost 6 bases, and 14 bases lay between the germline ends. This CDR3 is 13 amino acids long. The germline gives CDR1 SGHTA, CDR2 FQGNSA. The CDR3 bases are TGTGCCAGCCTACGGGAGGCGGGTCAGCCCCAGCATTTT. This sequence encodes CASLREAGQPQHF.

The chain recombines TRBV28 with TRBJ1-2, with no clear D. This CDR3 contains 14 residues. Germline CDR1 and CDR2: MDHEN and SYDVKM. V was pared by 6 bases and J by 1 base, with 12 bases between. The chain's CDR3 is CASSPGGLNYGYTF. CDR3 coding DNA: TGTGCCAGCAGCCCCGGAGGCCTTAACTATGGCTACACCTTC.

The chain carries TRBV5-1 and TRBJ1-3; D call uncertain. V was pared by 3 bases and J by 0 bases, with 10 bases between. CDR3 length: 15 residues. CDR1 is SGHRS, CDR2 YFSETQ, per germline. CDR3 protein: CASSSDTNSGNTIYF. The CDR3 DNA sequence: TGCGCCAGCAGCTCTGACACCAACTCTGGAAACACCATATATTTT.

The chain joins TRBV2 to TRBJ2-7, with 7 nucleotides matching TRBD1. With 2 bases clipped from V and 2 bases from J, the junction kept 9 bases outside the gene matches. This CDR3 comprises 16 residues. Germline V lookup: CDR1 SNHLY, CDR2 FYNNEI. CDR3 amino acids: CASSERGPLYAYEQYF. The CDR3 DNA is TGTGCCAGCAGTGAAAGGGGGCCCCTATACGCCTACGAGCAGTACTTC.

The gene calls are TRBV11-2 and TRBJ2-5; D gene ambiguous. V was trimmed by 0 bases and J by 5 bases, leaving 7 bases between them. This CDR3 has 13 residues. The germline gives CDR1 SGHAT, CDR2 FQNNGV. CDR3 in amino acids: CASSLERSETQYF. The CDR3 nucleotides read TGTGCCAGCAGCTTAGAGCGGTCTGAGACCCAGTACTTC.

The V gene is TRBV6-5, the J gene TRBJ2-5; a weak D match, TRBD1 (6 bases). V lost 6 bases, J lost 5 bases, and 13 bases lay in between. The CDR3 sequence is 13 residues long. CDR1 and CDR2 (germline): MNHEY, SVGAGI. The CDR3 sequence is CASRRQEYETQYF. The CDR3 bases are TGTGCCAGCAGGAGACAGGAGTACGAGACCCAGTACTTC.

The chain recombines TRBV6-4 with TRBJ2-2; D is possibly TRBD2 (6 bases). Trimming cost V 3 bases and J 6 bases, with 11 bases left between them. Germline assignment: CDR1 MRHNA and CDR2 SNTAGT. This CDR3 has 14 amino acids. The CDR3 coding sequence is TGTGCCAGCAGTGAAGTCTGGGAGGCCGGGGAGCTGTTTTTT. It specifies CASSEVWEAGELFF.

This rearrangement joins TRBV9 to TRBJ2-7, with D possibly TRBD2 on 5 matching bases. The ends were cut back, 7 bases at V and 6 bases at J, with 23 bases in the middle. Germline CDR1 and CDR2: SGDLS and YYNGEE. The CDR3 consists of 15 residues. CDR3 amino acids: CASSLGGSAAGEQYF. In DNA, the CDR3 is TGTGCCAGCTCTCTGGGCGGTAGCGCGGCTGGCGAGCAGTACTTC. Combining the CDR3 with reference TRBV9 and TRBJ2-7 gives the whole variable domain DSGVTQTPKHLITATGQRVTLRCSPRSGDLSVYWYQQSLDQGLQFLIQYYNGEERAKGNILERFSAQQFPDLHSELNLSSLELGDSALYFCASSLGGSAAGEQYFGPGTRLTVT.

This clone was recorded only once. The chain links TRBV5-4 to TRBJ1-4; 7 nucleotides match TRBD1. Germline trimming cut 5 bases from V and 7 bases from J; bases unmatched to any gene: 8. Per the germline V gene, CDR1 is SGHNT and CDR2 is YYREEE (reference sequence). The CDR3 sequence is 14 residues long. CDR3 in DNA: TGTGCCAGCAGTTCGGAATGGGACAGTGAAAAACTGTTTTTT. Translating it yields CASSSEWDSEKLFF.

The chain combines TRBV4-3 with TRBJ2-3; D may be TRBD2 (6 bases). CDR3 size: 16 residues. Looked up from germline, CDR1 is LGHNA and CDR2 is YSLEER. The V and J ends lost 4 bases and 3 bases respectively, with 17 bases between them. The CDR3 nucleotides are TGCGCCAGCAGCCCCGCGGGCCGGGAGCCAACAGATACGCAGTATTTT. This codes for CASSPAGREPTDTQYF.

The chain joins TRBV6-2 or TRBV6-3 to TRBJ2-1; 9 bases fit TRBD1. J gave up 12 bases and V 5 bases, and 23 bases lay outside the gene matches. CDR1 and CDR2 from the germline V gene are MNHEY and SVGEGT. This CDR3 is 18 amino acids long. CDR3: CASSNPGTGKSYNDVQFF. CDR3 nucleotides: TGTGCCAGCAGTAACCCCGGGACAGGGAAATCCTACAATGATGTGCAGTTCTTC.

The V gene is TRBV5-1, the J gene TRBJ1-1; D gene uncertain. CDR1 and CDR2 (germline): SGHRS, YFSETQ. This CDR3 is 17 amino acids long. Trimming stripped 5 bases from V and 0 bases from J, with 20 bases between. As DNA, the CDR3 is TGCGCCAGCAGAGGGAGTCAGACTCAAAGCCTGAACACTGAAGCTTTCTTT. It specifies CASRGSQTQSLNTEAFF.

The chain uses TRBV7-3 and TRBJ2-3, with 10 bases aligning to TRBD2. The CDR3 runs to 14 residues. J lost 6 bases, V lost 3 bases, and 3 bases had no gene match. Per germline, CDR1 SGHTA and CDR2 FQGTGA. The CDR3 reads CASSFLAGADTQYF. The CDR3 bases are TGTGCCAGCAGCTTCCTAGCGGGAGCTGATACGCAGTATTTT.

This clone showed up just a few times. This sequence joins TRBV6-4 and TRBJ1-4; D uncertain. Germline values: CDR1 MRHNA, CDR2 SNTAGT. V shed 2 bases and J shed 7 bases, with 8 bases lying between them. The CDR3 runs 13 residues. The CDR3 nucleotides are TGTGCCAGCAGTGACAGGGCGGGTGAAAAACTGTTTTTT. Translating gives CASSDRAGEKLFF.

The chain recombines TRBV6-1 with TRBJ1-2; D might be TRBD1 (5 bases). CDR1 is MNHNS and CDR2 is SASEGT in the germline V gene. The V end was cut by 2 bases, the J end by 8 bases, with 18 bases between. This CDR3 has 15 residues. CDR3 nucleotide sequence: TGTGCCAGCAGTGAATCCGCCGGGGGGTTTGGAGGCTACACCTTC. As protein: CASSESAGGFGGYTF.

The chain employs TRBV19 and TRBJ1-2; D is perhaps TRBD1 (5 bases). The CDR3 consists of 15 residues. V was trimmed by 7 bases and J by 5 bases, leaving 20 bases between them. Germline lookup yields CDR1 LNHDA and CDR2 SQIVND (reference sequence). The CDR3 sequence: CASTLGLTVPYGYTF. As DNA, the CDR3 is TGTGCCAGTACCCTAGGTTTGACAGTGCCATATGGCTACACCTTC.

The chain employs TRBV6-5 and TRBJ1-5; D is uncertain. Trimming left V 5 bases short and J 10 bases short, with 18 bases between. The CDR3 runs to 14 residues. CDR1 and CDR2 (germline): MNHEY, SVGAGI. CDR3 residues: CASSTDLGSQPQHF. The CDR3, as DNA: TGTGCCAGCAGTACCGACTTGGGGAGTCAACCCCAGCATTTT.

The rearrangement uses TRBV3-1 (or the pseudogene TRBV3-2) and TRBJ2-3, with 10 bases matching TRBD2. The ends lost 4 bases at V and 6 bases at J; junction bases unmatched: 7. This CDR3 is built from 15 residues. The germline gives CDR1 LGHDT, CDR2 YNNKEL (reference sequence). CDR3 loop: CASSLQPGLADTQYF. CDR3 sequence (DNA): TGTGCCAGCAGCCTACAACCGGGACTAGCGGATACGCAGTATTTT.

J is TRBJ2-5 and V is TRBV28; weak D call: TRBD2 (6 bases). CDR1 MDHEN and CDR2 SYDVKM come from the germline V gene. The ends were cut back, 6 bases at V and 4 bases at J, with 18 bases in the middle. This CDR3 comprises 15 residues. The CDR3 DNA is TGTGCCAGCAGCTTTCCCAGGGAGGAATTAGAGACCCAGTACTTC. Protein product: CASSFPREELETQYF.

The chain couples TRBV5-1 to TRBJ2-1, with TRBD1 matching 9 bases. Germline V gene data show CDR1 as SGHRS and CDR2 as YFSETQ. V was clipped by 6 bases and J by 8 bases; unmatched bases: 9. This CDR3 region has 14 residues. The CDR3 loop reads CASTSGTGIDEQFF. Written as DNA, the CDR3 is TGCGCCAGCACCTCCGGGACAGGGATCGATGAGCAGTTCTTC.

The chain has TRBV6-6 and TRBJ2-1; the D gene is possibly TRBD2 (6 bases). The V end was cut by 5 bases, the J end by 9 bases, with 11 bases between. The CDR3 extends over 12 amino acids. Germline CDR1 MNHNY, CDR2 SVGAGI (reference sequence). CDR3 amino acids: CASSTQAGEQFF. Here the CDR3 DNA reads TGTGCCAGCAGTACTCAAGCGGGTGAGCAGTTCTTC.

The J gene is TRBJ2-1, the V gene TRBV5-6; the D gene is possibly TRBD1 (6 bases). CDR1 and CDR2 (germline): SGHDT, YYEEEE. With 2 bases removed from V and 8 bases from J, the gap between germline ends came to 17 bases. This CDR3 has 15 amino acids. The CDR3 DNA reads as TGTGCCAGCAGCTTTCAGACAGGTCTTAGGGATGAGCAGTTCTTC. It translates to CASSFQTGLRDEQFF.

The chain recombines TRBV19 with TRBJ2-7; TRBD1 is a possible D gene (5 bases). The CDR3 covers 12 residues. V was clipped by 7 bases and J by 3 bases, with 10 bases between them. Germline CDR1 LNHDA, CDR2 SQIVND (reference sequence). CDR3 sequence (DNA): TGTGCCAGTACAGGGTCTAGCTACGAGCAGTACTTC. Encoded protein: CASTGSSYEQYF. The full variable domain, its missing parts supplied by reference TRBV19 and TRBJ2-7, is DGGITQSPKYLFRKEGQNVTLSCEQNLNHDAMYWYRQDPGQGLRLIYYSQIVNDFQKGDIAEGYSVSREKKESFPLTVTSAQKNPTAFYLCASTGSSYEQYFGPGTRLTVT.

The chain uses TRBV27 and TRBJ1-2; no reliable D call. V lost 5 bases, J lost 6 bases, and 19 bases lay in between. The germline V gene encodes CDR1 MNHEY and CDR2 SMNVEV (reference sequence). The CDR3 length is 15 residues. The CDR3 DNA follows: TGTGCCAGCAGTGAGGGAAGTCTCGGTCATAATGGCTACACCTTC. It codes for CASSEGSLGHNGYTF.

The rearrangement links TRBV6-1 to TRBJ2-3; D uncertain. This CDR3 has 15 amino acids. CDR1 is MNHNS and CDR2 is SASEGT in the germline V gene. Trimming took off 3 bases at V and 6 bases at J, with 16 bases between the two ends. The CDR3 sequence: CASSDRVLSRDTQYF. The CDR3 DNA is TGTGCCAGCAGTGATCGTGTTTTGTCGAGGGATACGCAGTATTTT.

A note on this clone: The conserved phenylalanine or tryptophan normally closing the CDR3 is absent here, so this likely arose from a read error. The chain employs TRBV7-8 and TRBJ1-2; D is ambiguous. The germline V and J ends were trimmed by 1 base and 4 bases, with 10 bases remaining between them. Germline V CDR1 and CDR2: SGHVS, FQNEAQ. This CDR3 region has 14 residues. The CDR3, as DNA: TGTGCCAGCAGCTTAGGGGAGGGAACCTATGGCTACACCCTC. Translated: CASSLGEGTYGYTL.

The genes are TRBV28 and TRBJ1-5; 7 nucleotides agree with TRBD1. The length of the CDR3 is 13 residues. The V and J ends lost 8 bases and 6 bases, in that order; junction bases with no gene match: 7. The germline V gene encodes CDR1 MDHEN and CDR2 SYDVKM. CDR3 nucleotides: TGTGCCAGCGAGGGGGCAGGGGGTCAGCCCCAGCATTTT. Residues: CASEGAGGQPQHF.

The chain recombines TRBV19 with TRBJ2-2; TRBD2 might be the D (5 bases). The CDR3 is 14 amino acids. The ends were cut back, 7 bases at V and 2 bases at J, with 11 bases in the middle. Germline V gene lookup returns CDR1 LNHDA and CDR2 SQIVND (reference sequence). CDR3 nucleotide sequence: TGTGCCAGTAACCCCGAGGGAAACACCGGGGAGCTGTTTTTT. Its translation: CASNPEGNTGELFF.